The T cell receptor (beta chain) described here comes from a study of T cell responses to AZD1222 COVID-19 vaccine (dated by TCRdb to about 2021). Concerning the study at large: AZD1222 recipients with second doses at about 4 weeks or about 12 weeks were pooled, because spike-specific TCR depth and breadth did not differ between schedules. A total of approximately 250 trial participants underwent TCR sequencing, of whom nearly 210 had received two doses of AZD1222 and roughly 26 had received two doses of the MenACWY control vaccine. Trial participants were enrolled into age subgroups of 18-55, 56-69 and 70-plus years, which contained 148, 28 and 57 TCR-sequenced participants, respectively.

The CDR3 regions of human TCRbeta chains were analyzed by immunosequencing. As for how the authors treated the data: TCRs in the repertoires were matched against a reference library of SARS-CoV-2-specific TCRs that had been generated with the MIRA antigen-specificity platform. Breadth meant the fraction of unique TCRs that were SARS-CoV-2-associated, whereas depth meant the fraction of total T cells that were SARS-CoV-2-associated. Each spike-specific TCR was assigned to its reactive spike region and to a CD4 or CD8 class using the MIRA data. Log10-transformed breadth and depth values were compared by one-way ANOVA with Sidak's multiple comparisons tests. Here the immuneACCESS table is served through TCRdb, limited to in-frame sequences with V and J called. Missing clones are a known gap in these copies; in checked studies unresolved V genes cover under half, and the rest lacks a known reason. For V, J and clone size, that table is used; D and trimming come from the DNA. The sample table records 150,000 or so clones; more than 75% of these occur just once. Together, the top ten hold 15% to 20% of the sample.

Broad study findings and their caveats: In the small 56-69-year group, the increase in depth fell short of significance, most likely because of low power. A significant rise in spike-specific TCR breadth and depth was observed after two AZD1222 doses relative to day 0 and relative to MenACWY recipients. Because no samples from the day 14 peak response were available, repertoires could be characterized only after the peak T cell response. Reportedly, almost half of the unique spike-specific TCRs recognized epitopes lying outside the regions that are mutated in the B.1.351 and B.1.1.7 variants. Conclusions about previously exposed vaccinees are limited, since just six or seven AZD1222 recipients were seropositive for SARS-CoV-2 at baseline. Participants were mostly white British and included more females than males, and it was suggested by the authors that clonal diversity may have been underestimated. Vaccine-associated CD4 TCRs spanned the whole spike protein, with dominant responses in regions 160-218 and 743-854.

Inclusive of the bounding cysteine and phenylalanine, the CDR3 is 15 residues long. Only the CDR3 part of the read is kept: 45 bases, read in frame from the first base. CDR1 and CDR2 are read off the germline V gene as SGHRS and YFSETQ. V has 3 bases trimmed and J has 6 bases trimmed; junction bases matching no gene number 7. The time point label for this specimen denotes: baseline before first vaccination. Vaccinee samples were obtained from the UK trials COV001 and COV002, which included a single-blind randomized controlled phase 2/3 trial of AZD1222 (ChAdOx1 nCoV-19) in healthy adults. Trial participant PBMC samples were collected at day 0 and day 28 after the second dose for TCRbeta chain sequencing. Details on this clone: Its specific antigen is unknown. Base qualities are missing; no much larger clone stands one base away.

The chain was built from TRBV5-1 and TRBJ2-2; TRBD2 matches 8 bases in the middle. This TCR derives from an adult in good health. The material sequenced was peripheral blood, taken on day 0 of AZD1222 vaccination. The DNA reads TGCGCCAGCAGCTGGAGTGCGGGAGGAGCCGGGGAGCTGTTTTTT. This yields the protein CASSWSAGGAGELFF.